The 20 T cell receptor beta chains listed next were all sequenced from one sample in a study of patients and donors after allogeneic stem cell transplantation. MiXCR, applied by TCRdb to the RT-PCR reads, yields one record per CDR3 protein. The data contain more than 850,000 distinct CDR3 sequences, roughly 18% of them singletons. Input material: blood, either unsorted or a sorted T cell fraction (not recorded which). Receptors were obtained from a human donor who was either an allogeneic HSCT recipient or a stem cell or donor lymphocyte infusion donor (not recorded which). It is not recorded whose cells these are; they may come from a transplant donor.

This clonotype occurred a few times. The chain is built from TRBV2 and TRBJ1-3; no definite D call. CDR1 SNHLY and CDR2 FYNNEI come from the germline V gene. The length of the CDR3 is 15 residues. The V end lost 8 bases, the J end lost 0 bases, and 14 bases lay between the germline ends. Here the CDR3 reads CASLELTGSGNTIYF. For the CDR3, the DNA is TGTGCCAGCCTAGAATTGACGGGCTCTGGAAACACCATATATTTT. Looking up the rest from reference TRBV2 and TRBJ1-3 gives the full variable domain: EPEVTQTPSHQVTQMGQEVILRCVPISNHLYFYWYRQILGQKVEFLVSFYNNEISEKSEIFDDQFSVERPDGSNFTLKIRSTKLEDSAMYFCASLELTGSGNTIYFGEGSWLTVV.

In this sample, this clonotype turned up a few times. The chain employs TRBV3-1 and TRBJ1-6; the D is unclear. The CDR3 length is 13 residues. V shed 5 bases and J shed 10 bases, with 12 bases lying between them. Germline V gene lookup returns CDR1 LGHDT and CDR2 YNNKEL (reference sequence). CDR3 bases: TGTGCCAGCAGCGCACAGATTGGCTCACCCCTCCACTTT. Its translation is CASSAQIGSPLHF.

The V and J genes are TRBV7-9 and TRBJ1-4, with 10 bases fitting TRBD1. The germline V gene has CDR1 SEHNR and CDR2 FQNEAQ (reference sequence). There are 16 residues in the CDR3. Germline trimming cut 5 bases from V and 5 bases from J; bases unmatched to any gene: 8. The CDR3 protein is CASSIRQGAANEKLFF. CDR3 nucleotides: TGTGCCAGCAGCATTCGACAGGGGGCAGCGAATGAAAAACTGTTTTTT.

V and J are TRBV10-3 and TRBJ2-7; D call uncertain. Trimming left V 0 bases short and J 7 bases short, with 7 bases between. Germline V lookup: CDR1 ENHRY, CDR2 SYGVKD. The CDR3 consists of 12 residues. The CDR3 DNA reads TGTGCCATCAGTGAGTCGAATAATGAGCAGTACTTC. This sequence encodes CAISESNNEQYF.

The V and J genes are TRBV6-2 or TRBV6-3 and TRBJ1-1; the match to TRBD1 covers 8 bases. CDR1 is MNHEY, CDR2 SVGEGT, per germline. Trimming took 6 bases from V and 1 from J; bases not matched to a gene: 7. The CDR3 has 15 residues. CDR3 DNA sequence: TGTGCCAGCAGACCCTGGACAGGGACGAACACTGAAGCTTTCTTT. It is translated as CASRPWTGTNTEAFF.

The chain links TRBV7-2 to TRBJ2-3; the match to TRBD2 covers 7 bases. Germline CDR1 SGHTA, CDR2 FQGNSA. After removal of 1 base from V and 1 base from J, the junction contained 8 bases not matched to a gene. The CDR3 runs to 17 residues. Here the CDR3 DNA reads TGTGCCAGCAGCTTAGGGCAGCGGGGTAGCGGCACAGATACGCAGTATTTT. Encoded protein: CASSLGQRGSGTDTQYF.

A few counts support this clonotype. The rearrangement joins TRBV24-1 to TRBJ2-7; maybe TRBD2 (5 bases). The V and J ends lost 3 bases and 4 bases respectively, with 9 bases between them. The CDR3 runs 13 residues. The germline V gene encodes CDR1 KGHDR and CDR2 SFDVKD. CDR3 region: CATSDTGLYEQYF. In DNA, the CDR3 is TGTGCCACCAGTGATACGGGGTTATACGAGCAGTACTTC.

This clonotype was picked up a small number of times. The gene calls are TRBV6-1 and TRBJ2-2; D remains ambiguous. V shed 6 bases and J shed 4 bases, with 12 bases lying between them. The germline V gene has CDR1 MNHNS and CDR2 SASEGT. This CDR3 is 14 amino acids long. The CDR3 here is CASRADPSTGELFF. CDR3 sequence (DNA): TGTGCCAGCAGGGCGGACCCGAGCACCGGGGAGCTGTTTTTT.

This clonotype was seen more than once but under ten times. The chain is built from TRBV20-1 and TRBJ1-1; TRBD1 matches 7 bases. Germline values: CDR1 DFQATT, CDR2 SNEGSKA (reference sequence). The CDR3 totals 14 residues. Losses at the gene ends were 4 bases for V and 5 bases for J; bases not matched to a gene: 10. Here the CDR3 reads CSATRGGGETEAFF. The DNA of the CDR3 is TGCAGTGCTACAAGGGGAGGGGGCGAAACTGAAGCTTTCTTT.

This clonotype was seen many times. V and J are TRBV20-1 and TRBJ2-7; no definite D call. Germline CDR1 reads DFQATT; CDR2 reads SNEGSKA (reference sequence). V gave up 0 bases and J gave up 0 bases, with 12 bases separating them. CDR3 length: 15 residues. The CDR3 loop is CSARDLAANSYEQYF. The CDR3 nucleotides are TGCAGTGCTAGAGATCTGGCAGCGAACTCCTACGAGCAGTACTTC.

The sample holds many counts of this clonotype. The gene calls are TRBV6-1 and TRBJ1-1, with D possibly matching TRBD1 (6 bases). CDR3 length: 15 amino acids. The germline gives CDR1 MNHNS, CDR2 SASEGT. Trimming removed 6 bases from V and 2 bases from J, with 16 bases in between. The CDR3 reads CASSRGGAFNTEAFF. DNA of the CDR3: TGTGCCAGCAGCCGCGGGGGCGCGTTTAACACTGAAGCTTTCTTT.

The chain combines TRBV6-2 or TRBV6-3 with TRBJ1-2; D possibly corresponds to TRBD1 (5 bases). Per germline, CDR1 MNHEY and CDR2 SVGEGT. The V and J ends lost 4 bases and 8 bases respectively, with 14 bases between them. CDR3 length: 13 amino acids. The CDR3 here is CASSFGLGGGYTF. DNA for the CDR3: TGTGCCAGCAGTTTCGGGCTCGGGGGAGGCTACACCTTC.

CDR3 coding DNA: TGTGCCAGCAGCCTATTGCAGGGGACTCGGAACACTGAAGCTTTCTTT. Translating gives CASSLLQGTRNTEAFF. The chain carries TRBV21-1 and TRBJ1-1; no check of the table's D call, TRBD1, against the DNA was made. TRBV21-1 is listed as a pseudogene. The CDR3 loop spans 16 amino acids.

Many counts were recorded for this clonotype. The V and J genes are TRBV15 and TRBJ2-1; 8 bases align to TRBD1. J was trimmed by 7 bases and V by 5 bases; bases with no gene match: 4. In germline, CDR1 is LNHNV, CDR2 YYDKDF (reference sequence). The CDR3 has 13 amino acids. The CDR3 nucleotides read TGTGCCACCAGCCAGGGGGCGAATAATGAGCAGTTCTTC. As protein: CATSQGANNEQFF.

The J gene is TRBJ2-1, the V gene TRBV5-1; D might be TRBD2 (6 bases). CDR3 length: 14 residues. Between the trimmed V and J ends, which lost 0 bases and 10 bases, there was a span of 14 bases. CDR1 and CDR2 (germline): SGHRS, YFSETQ. The CDR3 here is CASSLAPGREEQFF. CDR3 nucleotide sequence: TGCGCCAGCAGCTTGGCCCCCGGTCGGGAGGAGCAGTTCTTC. Together with reference TRBV5-1 and TRBJ2-1, the CDR3 gives the full variable domain: KAGVTQTPRYLIKTRGQQVTLSCSPISGHRSVSWYQQTPGQGLQFLFEYFSETQRNKGNFPGRFSGRQFSNSRSEMNVSTLELGDSALYLCASSLAPGREEQFFGPGTRLTVL.

The chain recombines TRBV20-1 with TRBJ2-5; D is perhaps TRBD1 or TRBD2 (5 bases each). V lost 2 bases and J 4 bases, leaving 8 bases between the germline ends. CDR3 length: 12 residues. The germline V gene encodes CDR1 DFQATT and CDR2 SNEGSKA (reference sequence). This CDR3 reads CSARPGTETQYF. The DNA of the CDR3 is TGCAGTGCTAGACCCGGGACAGAGACCCAGTACTTC.

Only a few counts were recorded for this clonotype. The J gene is TRBJ1-1, the V gene TRBV5-1; no firm D call. CDR1 and CDR2 from the germline V gene are SGHRS and YFSETQ. The ends were cut back, 0 bases at V and 1 base at J, with 10 bases in the middle. The CDR3 runs 15 residues. The CDR3 coding sequence is TGCGCCAGCAGCTTGGAGTTTTTTGAGAACACTGAAGCTTTCTTT. This gives the protein CASSLEFFENTEAFF. The whole variable domain, remainder taken from reference TRBV5-1 and TRBJ1-1, is KAGVTQTPRYLIKTRGQQVTLSCSPISGHRSVSWYQQTPGQGLQFLFEYFSETQRNKGNFPGRFSGRQFSNSRSEMNVSTLELGDSALYLCASSLEFFENTEAFFGQGTRLTVV.

The genes are TRBV20-1 and TRBJ1-1; D not certain. CDR3 size: 12 residues. V was shortened by 1 base and J by 1 base, with 4 bases between the two germline ends. Germline V gene sequence: CDR1 DFQATT, CDR2 SNEGSKA (reference sequence). The CDR3, as DNA: TGCAGTGCTAGAGGTTGGAACACTGAAGCTTTCTTT. Encoded protein: CSARGWNTEAFF.

This clonotype was counted at least ten times. The chain uses TRBV12-3 or TRBV12-4 and TRBJ2-2; D ambiguous. The CDR3 is 12 amino acids. Trimming pared 5 bases from V and 6 bases from J, leaving 7 bases between. Here the CDR3 reads CASSARSGELFF. The CDR3 coding sequence is TGTGCCAGCAGTGCCAGATCCGGGGAGCTGTTTTTT.

The V and J genes are TRBV12-5 and TRBJ2-1; D gene ambiguous. Germline loops: CDR1 LGHNT, CDR2 FRNRAP. The CDR3 extends over 11 amino acids. Trimming shortened V by 4 bases and J by 9 bases, and 7 bases separated the two germline ends. CDR3 residues: CASGYIFEQFF. The CDR3 DNA follows: TGTGCTAGTGGTTATATCTTTGAGCAGTTCTTC.